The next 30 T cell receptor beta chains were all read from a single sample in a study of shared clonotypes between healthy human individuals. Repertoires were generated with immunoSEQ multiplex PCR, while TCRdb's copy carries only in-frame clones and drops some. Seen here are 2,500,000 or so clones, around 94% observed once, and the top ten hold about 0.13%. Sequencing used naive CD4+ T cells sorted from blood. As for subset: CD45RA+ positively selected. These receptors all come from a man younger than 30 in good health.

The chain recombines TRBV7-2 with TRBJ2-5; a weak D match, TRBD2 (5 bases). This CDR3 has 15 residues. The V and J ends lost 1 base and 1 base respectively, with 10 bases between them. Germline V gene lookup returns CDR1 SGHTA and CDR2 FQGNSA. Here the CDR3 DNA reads TGTGCCAGCAGCTTAGATGGCGCGGGCCAAGAGACCCAGTACTTC. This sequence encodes CASSLDGAGQETQYF.

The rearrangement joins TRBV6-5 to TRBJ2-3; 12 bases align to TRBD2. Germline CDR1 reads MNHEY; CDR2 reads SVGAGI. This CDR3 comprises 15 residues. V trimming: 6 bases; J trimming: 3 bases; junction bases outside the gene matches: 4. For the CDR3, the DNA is TGTGCCAGCAGGCGACTAGCGGGAGAGACAGATACGCAGTATTTT. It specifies CASRRLAGETDTQYF.

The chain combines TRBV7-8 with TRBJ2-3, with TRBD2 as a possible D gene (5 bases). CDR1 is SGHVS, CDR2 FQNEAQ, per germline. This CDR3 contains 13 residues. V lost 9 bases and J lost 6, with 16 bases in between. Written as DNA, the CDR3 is TGTGCCAGTAGCGTCGGTCCCCGCGATACGCAGTATTTT. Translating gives CASSVGPRDTQYF. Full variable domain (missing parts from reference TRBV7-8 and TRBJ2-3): GAGVSQSPRYKVAKRGQDVALRCDPISGHVSLFWYQQALGQGPEFLTYFQNEAQLDKSGLPSDRFFAERPEGSVSTLKIQRTQQEDSAVYLCASSVGPRDTQYFGPGTRLTVL.

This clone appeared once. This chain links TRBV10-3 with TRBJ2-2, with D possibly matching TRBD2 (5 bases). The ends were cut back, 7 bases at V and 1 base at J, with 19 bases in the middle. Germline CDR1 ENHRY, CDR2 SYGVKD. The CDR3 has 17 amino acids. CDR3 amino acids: CAIKGNAREENTGELFF. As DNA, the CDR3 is TGTGCCATCAAAGGGAACGCACGGGAAGAGAACACCGGGGAGCTGTTTTTT.

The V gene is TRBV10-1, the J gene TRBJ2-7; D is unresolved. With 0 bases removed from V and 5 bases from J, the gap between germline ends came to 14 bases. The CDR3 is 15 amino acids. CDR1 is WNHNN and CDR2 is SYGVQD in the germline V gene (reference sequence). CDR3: CASSESKGPKHEQYF. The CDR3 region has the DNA TGCGCCAGCAGTGAGTCGAAAGGGCCCAAGCACGAGCAGTACTTC.

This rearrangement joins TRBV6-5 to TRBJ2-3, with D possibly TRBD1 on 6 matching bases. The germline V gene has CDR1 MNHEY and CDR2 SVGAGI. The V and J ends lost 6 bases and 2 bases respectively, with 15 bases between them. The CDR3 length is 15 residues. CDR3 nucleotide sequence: TGTGCCAGCAGCCTACAGGGAGCCCACACAGATACGCAGTATTTT. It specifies CASSLQGAHTDTQYF.

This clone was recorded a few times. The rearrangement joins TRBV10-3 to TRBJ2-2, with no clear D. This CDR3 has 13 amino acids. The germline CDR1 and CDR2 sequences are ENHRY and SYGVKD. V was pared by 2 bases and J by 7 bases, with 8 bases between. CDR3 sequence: CAISEDYVGELFF. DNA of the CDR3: TGTGCCATCAGTGAGGATTACGTCGGGGAGCTGTTTTTT.

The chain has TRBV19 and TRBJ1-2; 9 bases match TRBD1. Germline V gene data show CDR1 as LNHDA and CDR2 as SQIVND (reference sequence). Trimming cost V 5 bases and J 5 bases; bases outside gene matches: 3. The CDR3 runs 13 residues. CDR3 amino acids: CASSLQGAYGYTF. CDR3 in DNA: TGTGCCAGTAGTCTACAGGGGGCTTATGGCTACACCTTC.

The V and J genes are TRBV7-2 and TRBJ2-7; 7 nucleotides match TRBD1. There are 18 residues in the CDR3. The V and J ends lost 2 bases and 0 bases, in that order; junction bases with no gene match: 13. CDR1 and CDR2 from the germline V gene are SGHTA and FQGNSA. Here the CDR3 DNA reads TGTGCCAGCAGCTTAAACAGGGGAAATCTCCGTTTCTCCTACGAGCAGTACTTC. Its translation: CASSLNRGNLRFSYEQYF. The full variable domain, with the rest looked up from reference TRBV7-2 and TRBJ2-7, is GAGVSQSPSNKVTEKGKDVELRCDPISGHTALYWYRQSLGQGLEFLIYFQGNSAPDKSGLPSDRFSAERTGGSVSTLTIQRTQQEDSAVYLCASSLNRGNLRFSYEQYFGPGTRLTVT.

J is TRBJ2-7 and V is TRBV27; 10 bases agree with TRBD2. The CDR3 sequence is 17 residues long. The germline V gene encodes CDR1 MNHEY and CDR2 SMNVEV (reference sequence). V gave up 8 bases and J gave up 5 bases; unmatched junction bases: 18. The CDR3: CASPNGPAGGPSHEQYF. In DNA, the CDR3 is TGTGCCAGCCCCAACGGTCCAGCGGGAGGGCCTAGTCACGAGCAGTACTTC.

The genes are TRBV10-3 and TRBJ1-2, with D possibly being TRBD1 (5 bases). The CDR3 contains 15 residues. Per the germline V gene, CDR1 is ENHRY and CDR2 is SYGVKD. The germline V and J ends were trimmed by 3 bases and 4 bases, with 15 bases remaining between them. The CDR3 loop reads CAISDSQGLIYGYTF. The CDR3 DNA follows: TGTGCCATCAGTGATTCGCAGGGCCTAATCTATGGCTACACCTTC.

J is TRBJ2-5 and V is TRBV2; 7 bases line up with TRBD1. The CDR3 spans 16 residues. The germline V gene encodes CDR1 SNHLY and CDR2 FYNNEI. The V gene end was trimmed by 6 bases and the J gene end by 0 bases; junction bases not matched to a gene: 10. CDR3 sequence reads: CASRATGTVYQETQYF. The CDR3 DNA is TGTGCCAGCAGGGCTACCGGGACAGTGTACCAAGAGACCCAGTACTTC.

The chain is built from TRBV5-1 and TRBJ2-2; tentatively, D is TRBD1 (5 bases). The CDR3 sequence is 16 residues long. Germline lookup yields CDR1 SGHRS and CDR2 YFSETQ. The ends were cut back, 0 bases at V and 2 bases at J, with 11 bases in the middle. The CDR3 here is CASSLAVQANTGELFF. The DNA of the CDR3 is TGCGCCAGCAGCTTGGCAGTACAGGCCAACACCGGGGAGCTGTTTTTT.

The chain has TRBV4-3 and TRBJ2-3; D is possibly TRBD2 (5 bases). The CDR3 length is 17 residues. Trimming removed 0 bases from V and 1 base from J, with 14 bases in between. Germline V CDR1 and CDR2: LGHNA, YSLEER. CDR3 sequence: CASSQDKVGGRTDTQYF. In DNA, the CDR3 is TGCGCCAGCAGCCAAGATAAGGTGGGCGGGCGCACAGATACGCAGTATTTT.

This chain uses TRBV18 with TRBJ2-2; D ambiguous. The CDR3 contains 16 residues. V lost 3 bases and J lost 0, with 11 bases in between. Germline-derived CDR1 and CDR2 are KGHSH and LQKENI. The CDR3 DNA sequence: TGTGCCAGCTCACCTCAGACTGCTACGAACACCGGGGAGCTGTTTTTT. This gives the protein CASSPQTATNTGELFF.

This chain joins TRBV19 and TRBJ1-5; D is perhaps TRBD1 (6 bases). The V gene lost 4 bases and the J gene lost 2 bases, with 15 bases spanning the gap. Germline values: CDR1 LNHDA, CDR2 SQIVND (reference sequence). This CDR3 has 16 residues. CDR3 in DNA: TGTGCCAGTAGTACCGGACAGCTTCTCGGCAATCAGCCCCAGCATTTT. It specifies CASSTGQLLGNQPQHF.

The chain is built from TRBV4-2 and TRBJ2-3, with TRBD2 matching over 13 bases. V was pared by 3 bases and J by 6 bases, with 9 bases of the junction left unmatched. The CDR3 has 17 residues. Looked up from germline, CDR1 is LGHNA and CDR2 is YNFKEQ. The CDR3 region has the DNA TGTGCCAGCAGCCAGGAAACTAGCGGGGGGGCCAGGGATACGCAGTATTTT. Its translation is CASSQETSGGARDTQYF.

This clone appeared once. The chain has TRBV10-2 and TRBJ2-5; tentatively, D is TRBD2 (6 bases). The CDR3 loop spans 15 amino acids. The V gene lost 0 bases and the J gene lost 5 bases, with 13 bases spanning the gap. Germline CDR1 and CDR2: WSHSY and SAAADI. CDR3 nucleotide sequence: TGCGCCAGCAGTGAGTCGGGCGGGACTTGGGAGACCCAGTACTTC. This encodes CASSESGGTWETQYF.

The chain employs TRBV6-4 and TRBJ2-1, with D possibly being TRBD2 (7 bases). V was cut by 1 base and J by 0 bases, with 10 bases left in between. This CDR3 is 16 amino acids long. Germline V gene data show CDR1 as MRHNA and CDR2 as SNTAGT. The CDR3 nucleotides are TGTGCCAGCAGTGACTTTGCGGGGGCCTCCTACAATGAGCAGTTCTTC. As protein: CASSDFAGASYNEQFF.

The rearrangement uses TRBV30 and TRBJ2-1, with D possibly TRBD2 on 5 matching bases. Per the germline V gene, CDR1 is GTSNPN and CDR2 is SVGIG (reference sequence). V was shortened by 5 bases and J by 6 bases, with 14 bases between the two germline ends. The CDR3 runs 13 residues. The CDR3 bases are TGTGCCTGGGTACTAGGCGGGCTCAATGAGCAGTTCTTC. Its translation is CAWVLGGLNEQFF.

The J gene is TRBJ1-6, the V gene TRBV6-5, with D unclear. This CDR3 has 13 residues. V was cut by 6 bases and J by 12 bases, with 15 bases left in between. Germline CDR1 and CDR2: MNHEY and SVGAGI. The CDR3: CASRGPGYGPLHF. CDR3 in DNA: TGTGCCAGCAGGGGCCCCGGTTACGGACCCCTCCACTTT.

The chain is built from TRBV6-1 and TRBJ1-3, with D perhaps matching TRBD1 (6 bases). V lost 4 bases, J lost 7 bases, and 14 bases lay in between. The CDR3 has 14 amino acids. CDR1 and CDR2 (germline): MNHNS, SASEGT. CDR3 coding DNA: TGTGCCAGCAGTGCCTCAGGGGTAGGGAACACCATATATTTT. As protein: CASSASGVGNTIYF.

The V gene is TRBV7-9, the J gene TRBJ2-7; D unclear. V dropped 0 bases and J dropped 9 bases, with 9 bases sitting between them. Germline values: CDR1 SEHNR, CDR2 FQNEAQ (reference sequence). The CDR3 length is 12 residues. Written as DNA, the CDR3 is TGTGCCAGCAGCTTAGCCGGATCCTGGCAGTACTTC. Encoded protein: CASSLAGSWQYF.

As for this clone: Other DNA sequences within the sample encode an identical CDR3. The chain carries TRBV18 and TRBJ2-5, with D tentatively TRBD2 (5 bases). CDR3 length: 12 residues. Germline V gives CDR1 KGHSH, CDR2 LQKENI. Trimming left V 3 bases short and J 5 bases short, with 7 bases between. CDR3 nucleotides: TGTGCCAGCTCACCGACGGGGGAGACCCAGTACTTC. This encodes CASSPTGETQYF.

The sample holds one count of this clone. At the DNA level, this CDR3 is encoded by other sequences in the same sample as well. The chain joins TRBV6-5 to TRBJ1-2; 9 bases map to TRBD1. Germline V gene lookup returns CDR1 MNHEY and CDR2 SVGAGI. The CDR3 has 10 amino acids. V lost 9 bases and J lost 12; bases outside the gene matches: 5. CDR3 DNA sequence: TGTGCCAGTGGGGACAGGGACAACACCTTC. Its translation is CASGDRDNTF.

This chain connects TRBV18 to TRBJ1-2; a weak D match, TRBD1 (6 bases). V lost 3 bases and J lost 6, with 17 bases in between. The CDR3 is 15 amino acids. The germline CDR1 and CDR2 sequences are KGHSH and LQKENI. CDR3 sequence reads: CASSPRDNSPHGYTF. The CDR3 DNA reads TGTGCCAGCTCACCCAGGGACAATTCCCCCCATGGCTACACCTTC.

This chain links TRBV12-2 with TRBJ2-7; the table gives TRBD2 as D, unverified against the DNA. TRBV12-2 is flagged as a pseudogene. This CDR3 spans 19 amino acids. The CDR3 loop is CASRLPRDAGLGTPNEQYF. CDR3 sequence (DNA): TGTGCAAGTCGCTTACCACGGGACGCCGGACTAGGGACCCCCAACGAGCAGTACTTC.

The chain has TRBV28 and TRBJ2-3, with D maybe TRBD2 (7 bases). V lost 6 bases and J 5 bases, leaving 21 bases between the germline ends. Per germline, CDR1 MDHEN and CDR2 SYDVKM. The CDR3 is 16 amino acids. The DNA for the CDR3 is TGTGCCAGCAGACCACTAGGGGGGGGCCAGGGAGATACGCAGTATTTT. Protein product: CASRPLGGGQGDTQYF.

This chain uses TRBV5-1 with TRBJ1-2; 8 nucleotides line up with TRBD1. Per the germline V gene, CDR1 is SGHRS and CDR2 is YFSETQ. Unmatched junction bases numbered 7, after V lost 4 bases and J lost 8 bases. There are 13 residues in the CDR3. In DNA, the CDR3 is TGCGCCAGCAGCCCTACGGACAGGGTCGGCTACACCTTC. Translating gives CASSPTDRVGYTF.

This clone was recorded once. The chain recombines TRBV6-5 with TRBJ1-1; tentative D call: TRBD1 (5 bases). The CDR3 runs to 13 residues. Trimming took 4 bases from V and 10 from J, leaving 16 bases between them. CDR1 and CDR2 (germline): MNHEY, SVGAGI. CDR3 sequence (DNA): TGTGCCAGCAGTTCCGGATGGGGTGGGGGAGCTTTCTTT. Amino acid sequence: CASSSGWGGGAFF.